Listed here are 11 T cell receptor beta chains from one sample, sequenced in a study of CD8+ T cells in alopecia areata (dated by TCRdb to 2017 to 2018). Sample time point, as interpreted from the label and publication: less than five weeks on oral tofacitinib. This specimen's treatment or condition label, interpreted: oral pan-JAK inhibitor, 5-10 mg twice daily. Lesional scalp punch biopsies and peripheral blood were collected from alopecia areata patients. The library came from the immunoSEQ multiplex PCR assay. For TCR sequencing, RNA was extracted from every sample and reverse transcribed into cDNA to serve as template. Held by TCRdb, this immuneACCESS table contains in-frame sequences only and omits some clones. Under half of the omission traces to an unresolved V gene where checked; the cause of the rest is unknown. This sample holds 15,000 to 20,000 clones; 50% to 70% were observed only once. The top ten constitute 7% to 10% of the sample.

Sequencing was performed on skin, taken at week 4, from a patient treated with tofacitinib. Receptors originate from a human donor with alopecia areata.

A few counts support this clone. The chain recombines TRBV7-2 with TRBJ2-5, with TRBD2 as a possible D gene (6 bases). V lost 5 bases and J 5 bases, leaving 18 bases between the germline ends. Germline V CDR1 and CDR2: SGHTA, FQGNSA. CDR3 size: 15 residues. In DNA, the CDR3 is TGTGCCAGCAGCCAAGTAAAAGGGGCGGGGGAGACCCAGTACTTC. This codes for CASSQVKGAGETQYF.

The CDR3 bases are TGTGCCAGCAGTTACCCCTCCAGGACAGAGACGGGCTACACCTTC. This translates into CASSYPSRTETGYTF. V is TRBV28 and J is TRBJ1-2; D possibly corresponds to TRBD1 (6 bases). The germline V gene encodes CDR1 MDHEN and CDR2 SYDVKM. This CDR3 has 15 amino acids. Trimming shortened V by 4 bases and J by 8 bases, and 20 bases separated the two germline ends.

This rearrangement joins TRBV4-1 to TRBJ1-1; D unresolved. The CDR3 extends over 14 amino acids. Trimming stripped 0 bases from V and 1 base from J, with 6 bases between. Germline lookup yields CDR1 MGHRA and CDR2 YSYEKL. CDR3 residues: CASSQDWGNTEAFF. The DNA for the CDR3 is TGCGCCAGCAGCCAAGACTGGGGGAACACTGAAGCTTTCTTT.

The CDR3 DNA is TGTGCCAGCAGTCACCCGGGCAATGAGCAGTTCTTC. Translation: CASSHPGNEQFF. The rearrangement joins TRBV7-9 to TRBJ2-1, with D uncertain. The V gene lost 6 bases and the J gene lost 6 bases, with 9 bases spanning the gap. Per the germline V gene, CDR1 is SEHNR and CDR2 is FQNEAQ (reference sequence). CDR3 length equals 12 residues.

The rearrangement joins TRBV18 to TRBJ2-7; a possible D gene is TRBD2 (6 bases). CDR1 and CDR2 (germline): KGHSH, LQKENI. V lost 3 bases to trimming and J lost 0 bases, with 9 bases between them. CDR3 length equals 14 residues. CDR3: CASSPGLLSYEQYF. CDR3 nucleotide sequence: TGTGCCAGCTCACCGGGACTCCTCTCCTACGAGCAGTACTTC.

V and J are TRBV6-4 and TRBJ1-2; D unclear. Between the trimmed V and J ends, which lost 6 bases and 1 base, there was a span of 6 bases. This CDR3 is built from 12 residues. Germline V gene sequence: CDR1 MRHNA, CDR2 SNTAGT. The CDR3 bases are TGTGCCAGCAGGAACCATAACTATGGCTACACCTTC. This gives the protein CASRNHNYGYTF.

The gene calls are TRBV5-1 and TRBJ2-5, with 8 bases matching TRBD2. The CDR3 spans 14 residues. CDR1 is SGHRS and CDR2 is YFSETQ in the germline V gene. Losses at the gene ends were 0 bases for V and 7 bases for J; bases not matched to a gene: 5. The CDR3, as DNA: TGCGCCAGCAGCTTGGAACTAGCGGTTGGGACCCAGTACTTC. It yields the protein CASSLELAVGTQYF.

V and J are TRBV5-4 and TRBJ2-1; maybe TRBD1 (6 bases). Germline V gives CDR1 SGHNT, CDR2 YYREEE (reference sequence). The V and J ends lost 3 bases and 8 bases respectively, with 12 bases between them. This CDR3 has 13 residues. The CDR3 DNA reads TGTGCCAGCAGCTACACAGGGCGGGATGAGCAGTTCTTC. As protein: CASSYTGRDEQFF.

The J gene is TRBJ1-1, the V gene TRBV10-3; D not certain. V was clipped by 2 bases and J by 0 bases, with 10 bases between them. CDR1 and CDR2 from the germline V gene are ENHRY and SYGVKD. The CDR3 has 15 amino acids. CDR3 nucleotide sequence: TGTGCCATCAGTGAGCGGAAGGGTTTGAACACTGAAGCTTTCTTT. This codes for CAISERKGLNTEAFF.

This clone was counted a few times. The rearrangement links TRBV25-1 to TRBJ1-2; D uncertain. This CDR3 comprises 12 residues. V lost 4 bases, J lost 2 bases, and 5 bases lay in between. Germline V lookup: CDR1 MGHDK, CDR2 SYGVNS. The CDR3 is CASSVGNYGYTF. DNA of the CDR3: TGTGCCAGCAGTGTGGGAAACTATGGCTACACCTTC.

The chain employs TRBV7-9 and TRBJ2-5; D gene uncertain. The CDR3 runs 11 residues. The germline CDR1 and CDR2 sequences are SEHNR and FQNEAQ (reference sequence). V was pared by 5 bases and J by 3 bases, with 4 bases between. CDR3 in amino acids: CASSPKETQYF. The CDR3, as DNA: TGTGCCAGCAGCCCTAAAGAGACCCAGTACTTC.